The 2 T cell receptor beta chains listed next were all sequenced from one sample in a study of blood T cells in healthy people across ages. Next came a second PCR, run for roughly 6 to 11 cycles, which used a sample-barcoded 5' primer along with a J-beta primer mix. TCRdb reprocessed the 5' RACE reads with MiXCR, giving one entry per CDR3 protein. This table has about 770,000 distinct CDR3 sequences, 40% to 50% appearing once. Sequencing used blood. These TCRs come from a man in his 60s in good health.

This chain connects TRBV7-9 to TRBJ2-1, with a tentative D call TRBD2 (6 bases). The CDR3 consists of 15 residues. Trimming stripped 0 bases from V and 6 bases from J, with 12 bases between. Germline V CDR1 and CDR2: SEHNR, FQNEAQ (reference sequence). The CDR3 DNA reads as TGTGCCAGCAGCTTAGCGGAGCGGGTTACCAATGAGCAGTTCTTC. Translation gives CASSLAERVTNEQFF.

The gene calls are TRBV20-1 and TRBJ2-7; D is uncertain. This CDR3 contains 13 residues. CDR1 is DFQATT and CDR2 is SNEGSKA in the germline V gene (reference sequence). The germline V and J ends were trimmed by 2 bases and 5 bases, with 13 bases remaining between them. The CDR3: CSARRDETHEQYF. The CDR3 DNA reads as TGCAGTGCTAGAAGAGACGAGACCCACGAGCAGTACTTC.